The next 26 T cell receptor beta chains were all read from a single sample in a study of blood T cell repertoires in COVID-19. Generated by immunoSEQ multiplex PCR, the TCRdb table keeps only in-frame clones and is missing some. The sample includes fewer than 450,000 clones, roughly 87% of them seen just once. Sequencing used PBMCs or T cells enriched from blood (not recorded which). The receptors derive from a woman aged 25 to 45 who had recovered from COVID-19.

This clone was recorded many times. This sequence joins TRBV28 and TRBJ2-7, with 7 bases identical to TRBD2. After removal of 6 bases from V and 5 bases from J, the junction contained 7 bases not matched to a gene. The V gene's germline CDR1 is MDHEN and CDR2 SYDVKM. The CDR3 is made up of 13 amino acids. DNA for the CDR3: TGTGCCAGCAGGGGGGGAGGGCCCCACGAGCAGTACTTC. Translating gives CASRGGGPHEQYF.

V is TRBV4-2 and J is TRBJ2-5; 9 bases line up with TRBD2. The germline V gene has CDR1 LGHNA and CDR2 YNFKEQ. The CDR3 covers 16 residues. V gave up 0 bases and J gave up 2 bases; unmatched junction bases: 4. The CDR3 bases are TGTGCCAGCAGCCAAGAAAGTCTAGCGGGGCAAGAGACCCAGTACTTC. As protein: CASSQESLAGQETQYF.

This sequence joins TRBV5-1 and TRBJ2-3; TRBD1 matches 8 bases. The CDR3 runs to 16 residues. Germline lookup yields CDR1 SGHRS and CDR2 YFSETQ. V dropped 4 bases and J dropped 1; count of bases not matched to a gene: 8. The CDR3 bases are TGCGCCAGCAGCGTATTTCCGACAGGGGGCACAGATACGCAGTATTTT. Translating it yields CASSVFPTGGTDTQYF.

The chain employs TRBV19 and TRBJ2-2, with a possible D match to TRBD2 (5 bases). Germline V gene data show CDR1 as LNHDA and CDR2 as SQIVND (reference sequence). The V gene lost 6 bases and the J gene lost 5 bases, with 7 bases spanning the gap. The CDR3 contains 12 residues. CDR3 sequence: CASRGSTGELFF. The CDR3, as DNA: TGTGCCAGTAGGGGGAGTACCGGGGAGCTGTTTTTT.

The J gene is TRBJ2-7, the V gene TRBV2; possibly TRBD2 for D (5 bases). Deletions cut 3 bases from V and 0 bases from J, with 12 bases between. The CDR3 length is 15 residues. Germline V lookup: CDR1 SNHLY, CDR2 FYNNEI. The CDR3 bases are TGTGCCAGCAGTGATACCGGGATCCCCTCCTACGAGCAGTACTTC. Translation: CASSDTGIPSYEQYF. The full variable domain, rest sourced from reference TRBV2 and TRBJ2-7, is EPEVTQTPSHQVTQMGQEVILRCVPISNHLYFYWYRQILGQKVEFLVSFYNNEISEKSEIFDDQFSVERPDGSNFTLKIRSTKLEDSAMYFCASSDTGIPSYEQYFGPGTRLTVT.

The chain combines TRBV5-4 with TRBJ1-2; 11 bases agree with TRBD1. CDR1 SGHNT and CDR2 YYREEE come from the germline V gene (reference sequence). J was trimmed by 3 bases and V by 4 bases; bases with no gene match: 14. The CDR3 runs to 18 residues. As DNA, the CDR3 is TGTGCCAGCAGCCCGAGCGGGACAGGGGGATTTGCAGACTATGGCTACACCTTC. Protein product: CASSPSGTGGFADYGYTF.

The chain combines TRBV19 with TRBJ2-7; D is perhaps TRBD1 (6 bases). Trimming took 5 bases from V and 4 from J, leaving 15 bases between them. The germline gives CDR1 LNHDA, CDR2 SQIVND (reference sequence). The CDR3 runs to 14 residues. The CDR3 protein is CASSLGADTYEQYF. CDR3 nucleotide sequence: TGTGCCAGTAGTCTGGGGGCAGACACTTACGAGCAGTACTTC.

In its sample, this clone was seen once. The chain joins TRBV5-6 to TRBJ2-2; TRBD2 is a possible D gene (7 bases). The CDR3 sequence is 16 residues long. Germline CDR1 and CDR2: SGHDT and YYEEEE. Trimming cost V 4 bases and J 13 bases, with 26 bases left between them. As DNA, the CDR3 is TGTGCCAGCAGCCCAACGCGGGGGCCCCTAGTAACGGCGCTGTTTTTT. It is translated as CASSPTRGPLVTALFF.

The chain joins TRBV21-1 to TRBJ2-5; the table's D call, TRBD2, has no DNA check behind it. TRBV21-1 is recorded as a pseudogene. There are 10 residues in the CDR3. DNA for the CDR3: TGTGCCAGCATGAGTGAGACCCAGTACTTC. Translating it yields CASMSETQYF.

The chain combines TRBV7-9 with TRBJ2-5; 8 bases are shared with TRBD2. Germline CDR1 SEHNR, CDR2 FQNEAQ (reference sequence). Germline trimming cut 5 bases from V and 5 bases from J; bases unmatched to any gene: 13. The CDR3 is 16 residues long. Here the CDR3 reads CASSRPQPGGAETQYF. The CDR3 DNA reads TGTGCCAGCAGCCGCCCCCAGCCCGGGGGGGCTGAGACCCAGTACTTC.

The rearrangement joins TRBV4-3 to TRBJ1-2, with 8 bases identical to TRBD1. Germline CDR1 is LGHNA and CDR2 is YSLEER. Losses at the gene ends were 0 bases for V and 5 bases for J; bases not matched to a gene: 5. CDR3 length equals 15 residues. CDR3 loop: CASSQDGGQVYGYTF. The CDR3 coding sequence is TGCGCCAGCAGCCAAGATGGGGGACAGGTGTATGGCTACACCTTC.

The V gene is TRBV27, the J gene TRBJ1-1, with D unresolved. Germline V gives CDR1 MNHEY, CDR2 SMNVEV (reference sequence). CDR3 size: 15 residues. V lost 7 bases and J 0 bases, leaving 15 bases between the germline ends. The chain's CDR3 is CASKPEGFMNTEAFF. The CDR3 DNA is TGTGCCAGCAAACCCGAGGGTTTTATGAACACTGAAGCTTTCTTT.

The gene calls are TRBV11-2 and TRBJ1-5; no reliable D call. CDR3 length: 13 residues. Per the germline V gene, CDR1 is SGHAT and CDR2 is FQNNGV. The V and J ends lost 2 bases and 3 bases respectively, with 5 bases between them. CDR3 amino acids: CASSLNTNQPQHF. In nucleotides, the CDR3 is TGTGCCAGCAGCTTAAACACCAATCAGCCCCAGCATTTT.

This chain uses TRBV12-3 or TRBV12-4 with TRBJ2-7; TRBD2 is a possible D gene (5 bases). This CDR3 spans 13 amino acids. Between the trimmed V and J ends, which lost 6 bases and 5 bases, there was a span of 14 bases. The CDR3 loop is CASSGTWENEQYF. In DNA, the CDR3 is TGTGCCAGCAGCGGTACTTGGGAGAACGAGCAGTACTTC.

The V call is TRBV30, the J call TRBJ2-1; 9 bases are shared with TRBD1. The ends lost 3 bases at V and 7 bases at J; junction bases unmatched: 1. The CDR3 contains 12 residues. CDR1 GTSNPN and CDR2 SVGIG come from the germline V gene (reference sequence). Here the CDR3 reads CAWRQGANEQFF. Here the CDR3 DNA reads TGTGCCTGGAGACAGGGGGCGAATGAGCAGTTCTTC.

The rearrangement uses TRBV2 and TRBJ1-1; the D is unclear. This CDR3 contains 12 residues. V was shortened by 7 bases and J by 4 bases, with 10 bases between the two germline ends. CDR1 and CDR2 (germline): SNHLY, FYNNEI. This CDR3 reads CASTSWPTEAFF. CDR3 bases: TGTGCCAGCACCAGTTGGCCCACTGAAGCTTTCTTT.

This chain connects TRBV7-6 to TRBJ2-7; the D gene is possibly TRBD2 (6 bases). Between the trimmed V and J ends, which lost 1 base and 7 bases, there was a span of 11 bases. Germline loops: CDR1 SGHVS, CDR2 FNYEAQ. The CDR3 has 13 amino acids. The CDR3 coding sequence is TGTGCCAGCAGCTTAGGTCAGGGAGGAGAGCAGTACTTC. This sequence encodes CASSLGQGGEQYF.

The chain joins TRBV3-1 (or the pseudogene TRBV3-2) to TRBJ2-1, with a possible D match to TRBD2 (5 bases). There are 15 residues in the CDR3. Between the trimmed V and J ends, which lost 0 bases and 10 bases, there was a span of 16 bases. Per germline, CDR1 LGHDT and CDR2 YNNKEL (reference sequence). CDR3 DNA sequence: TGTGCCAGCAGCCAAGAAATCGGCGGGCTGGGGGAGCAGTTCTTC. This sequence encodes CASSQEIGGLGEQFF.

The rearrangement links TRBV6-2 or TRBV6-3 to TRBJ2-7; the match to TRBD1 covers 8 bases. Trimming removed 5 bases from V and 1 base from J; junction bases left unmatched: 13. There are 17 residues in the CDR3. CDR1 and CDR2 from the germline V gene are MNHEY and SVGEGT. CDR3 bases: TGTGCCAGCAGTCTACCTCCTGGACAGGGAAGTTCCTACGAGCAGTACTTC. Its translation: CASSLPPGQGSSYEQYF.

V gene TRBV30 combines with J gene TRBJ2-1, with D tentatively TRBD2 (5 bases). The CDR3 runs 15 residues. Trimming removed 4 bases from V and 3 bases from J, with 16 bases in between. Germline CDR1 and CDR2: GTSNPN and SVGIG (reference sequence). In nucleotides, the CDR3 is TGTGCCTGGACCCTGGGCGGACTCTACTACAATGAGCAGTTCTTC. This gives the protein CAWTLGGLYYNEQFF.

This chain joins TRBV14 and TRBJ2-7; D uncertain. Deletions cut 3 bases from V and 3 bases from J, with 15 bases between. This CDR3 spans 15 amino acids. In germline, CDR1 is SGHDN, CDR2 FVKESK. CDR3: CASSHPFGAIYEQYF. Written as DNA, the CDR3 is TGTGCCAGCAGCCATCCGTTTGGAGCAATCTACGAGCAGTACTTC.

Here the CDR3 reads CATSGQGAGYGYTF. CDR3 DNA: TGTGCCACCAGCGGACAGGGCGCGGGCTATGGCTACACCTTC. The V call is TRBV15, the J call TRBJ1-2; 8 bases match TRBD1. The J segment lost 4 bases and the V segment lost 5 bases, leaving 6 bases of the junction unmatched. Germline CDR1 reads LNHNV; CDR2 reads YYDKDF (reference sequence). The CDR3 has 14 amino acids.

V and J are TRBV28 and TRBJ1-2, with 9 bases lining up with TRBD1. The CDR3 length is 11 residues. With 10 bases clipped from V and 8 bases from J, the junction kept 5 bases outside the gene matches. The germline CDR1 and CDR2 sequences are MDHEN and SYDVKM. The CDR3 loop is CATWTGDGYTF. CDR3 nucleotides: TGTGCCACCTGGACAGGGGACGGCTACACCTTC.

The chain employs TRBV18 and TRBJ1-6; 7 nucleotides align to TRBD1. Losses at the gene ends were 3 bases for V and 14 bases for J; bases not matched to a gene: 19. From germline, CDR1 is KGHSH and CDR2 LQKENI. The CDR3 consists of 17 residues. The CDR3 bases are TGTGCCAGCTCACCGACCGGGACAGCCGGACTTTATCAGTCCCTCCACTTT. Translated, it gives CASSPTGTAGLYQSLHF. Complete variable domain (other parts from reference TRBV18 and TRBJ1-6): NAGVMQNPRHLVRRRGQEARLRCSPMKGHSHVYWYRQLPEEGLKFMVYLQKENIIDESGMPKERFSAEFPKEGPSILRIQQVVRGDSAAYFCASSPTGTAGLYQSLHFGNGTRLTVT.

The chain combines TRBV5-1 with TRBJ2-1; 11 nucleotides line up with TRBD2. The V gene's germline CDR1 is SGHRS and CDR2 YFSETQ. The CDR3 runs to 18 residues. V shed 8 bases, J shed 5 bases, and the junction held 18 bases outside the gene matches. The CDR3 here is CASRLAGSTPIPHNEQFF. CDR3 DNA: TGCGCCAGTAGACTAGCGGGGTCCACTCCTATACCCCACAATGAGCAGTTCTTC. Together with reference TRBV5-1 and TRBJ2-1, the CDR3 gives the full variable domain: KAGVTQTPRYLIKTRGQQVTLSCSPISGHRSVSWYQQTPGQGLQFLFEYFSETQRNKGNFPGRFSGRQFSNSRSEMNVSTLELGDSALYLCASRLAGSTPIPHNEQFFGPGTRLTVL.

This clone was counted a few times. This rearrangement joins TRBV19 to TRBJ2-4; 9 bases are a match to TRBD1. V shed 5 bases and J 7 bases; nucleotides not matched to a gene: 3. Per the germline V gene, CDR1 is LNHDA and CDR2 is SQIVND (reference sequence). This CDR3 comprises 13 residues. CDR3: CASSVQGANIQYF. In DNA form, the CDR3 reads TGTGCCAGTAGTGTACAGGGGGCCAACATTCAGTACTTC.